One sample yielded the 32 T cell receptor beta chains listed below, sequenced in a study of blood T cell repertoires in COVID-19. Sequencing was performed with immunoSEQ multiplex PCR; in TCRdb, only in-frame clones are kept and a portion is missing. The sample records hundreds of thousands of clones, around 87% being singletons. Sequenced sample: peripheral blood. These receptor sequences come from a woman aged 50 to 60 who had recovered from COVID-19.

The chain recombines TRBV19 with TRBJ2-7; 7 bases match TRBD1. The germline V gene encodes CDR1 LNHDA and CDR2 SQIVND (reference sequence). This CDR3 is built from 16 residues. J gave up 3 bases and V 4 bases, and 12 bases lay outside the gene matches. The CDR3 sequence: CASSTPRTGGGYEQYF. CDR3 coding DNA: TGTGCCAGTAGTACCCCCCGGACAGGAGGCGGCTACGAGCAGTACTTC.

The rearrangement links TRBV5-8 to TRBJ2-7, with 7 bases identical to TRBD1. Per the germline V gene, CDR1 is SGHTS and CDR2 is YDEGEE. This CDR3 has 14 residues. V dropped 1 base and J dropped 2; count of bases not matched to a gene: 3. The CDR3 here is CASSLKGAAYEQYF. The DNA for the CDR3 is TGTGCCAGCAGCTTGAAGGGGGCCGCCTACGAGCAGTACTTC. Together with reference TRBV5-8 and TRBJ2-7, the CDR3 gives the full variable domain: EAGVTQSPTHLIKTRGQQATLRCSPISGHTSVYWYQQALGLGLQFLLWYDEGEERNRGNFPPRFSGRQFPNYSSELNVNALELEDSALYLCASSLKGAAYEQYFGPGTRLTVT.

This clone showed up just once. The V gene is TRBV15, the J gene TRBJ1-3, with a weak D call TRBD1 (5 bases). The CDR3 covers 16 residues. V dropped 1 base and J dropped 0 bases, with 10 bases sitting between them. The germline V gene encodes CDR1 LNHNV and CDR2 YYDKDF (reference sequence). CDR3 coding DNA: TGTGCCACCAGCAGAGGGGAAGGGGACTCTGGAAACACCATATATTTT. Amino acids: CATSRGEGDSGNTIYF.

As to this clone: A junction end diverges from the germline sequence, so it may reflect a read error. V is TRBV20-1 and J is TRBJ1-1; 8 bases fit TRBD1. This CDR3 has 10 amino acids. Per germline, CDR1 DFQATT and CDR2 SNEGSKA (reference sequence). The CDR3 DNA is TGCAGTGCTTCGGACAGGGCCTCGTCCTTT. As protein: CSASDRASSF.

V gene TRBV27 combines with J gene TRBJ2-2; D is possibly TRBD2 (6 bases). Trimming took 6 bases from V and 5 from J, leaving 10 bases between them. Germline V gene lookup returns CDR1 MNHEY and CDR2 SMNVEV (reference sequence). This CDR3 is 13 amino acids long. DNA for the CDR3: TGTGCCAGCAGCAGACGGGAGACCGGGGAGCTGTTTTTT. It encodes CASSRRETGELFF.

This clone was seen a handful of times. This sequence joins TRBV4-1 and TRBJ1-6; no clear D. The germline V gene encodes CDR1 MGHRA and CDR2 YSYEKL. This CDR3 region has 18 residues. Deletions cut 2 bases from V and 6 bases from J, with 20 bases between. The CDR3 DNA follows: TGCGCCAGCAGCCAACTGGTTTGGTTCACAGTGGGTAATTCACCCCTCCACTTT. Translation: CASSQLVWFTVGNSPLHF.

This chain joins TRBV24-1 and TRBJ2-7; 8 bases are shared with TRBD1. Germline CDR1 reads KGHDR; CDR2 reads SFDVKD. Unmatched junction bases numbered 9, after V lost 4 bases and J lost 2 bases. The CDR3 is 16 residues long. As DNA, the CDR3 is TGTGCCACCAGTGACCCCCCCCGGACAGGGACCTACGAGCAGTACTTC. This gives the protein CATSDPPRTGTYEQYF.

This clone is a singleton in its sample. The chain is built from TRBV11-2 and TRBJ2-2; 8 positions agree with TRBD1. The CDR3 has 13 amino acids. V was clipped by 6 bases and J by 7 bases; unmatched bases: 4. Germline CDR1 and CDR2: SGHAT and FQNNGV. Here the CDR3 reads CASSLDRDGELFF. DNA of the CDR3: TGTGCCAGCAGTTTGGACAGGGACGGGGAGCTGTTTTTT.

The chain recombines TRBV25-1 with TRBJ1-2; D is unclear. CDR3 size: 13 residues. The germline CDR1 and CDR2 sequences are MGHDK and SYGVNS. V was pared by 3 bases and J by 8 bases, with 13 bases between. CDR3 sequence (DNA): TGTGCCAGCAGTGAGAACCGAGCGGGAGGCTACACCTTC. It codes for CASSENRAGGYTF.

The rearrangement links TRBV7-2 to TRBJ2-2; perhaps TRBD2 as D (5 bases). CDR1 is SGHTA and CDR2 is FQGNSA in the germline V gene. The V end lost 2 bases, the J end lost 5 bases, and 9 bases lay between the germline ends. This CDR3 spans 14 amino acids. CDR3 in amino acids: CASSLPPGTGELFF. CDR3 DNA: TGTGCCAGCAGCTTACCCCCGGGGACCGGGGAGCTGTTTTTT.

The chain links TRBV18 to TRBJ2-3; TRBD1 aligns across 7 bases. The germline V gene encodes CDR1 KGHSH and CDR2 LQKENI. The length of the CDR3 is 14 residues. V dropped 6 bases and J dropped 5; count of bases not matched to a gene: 8. CDR3: CASSIQGSQDTQYF. The CDR3, as DNA: TGTGCCAGCTCTATACAGGGGTCGCAAGATACGCAGTATTTT.

The rearrangement uses TRBV27 and TRBJ1-6, with D tentatively TRBD1 (5 bases). The CDR3 runs to 14 residues. Germline V gene lookup returns CDR1 MNHEY and CDR2 SMNVEV (reference sequence). Trimming left V 5 bases short and J 9 bases short, with 14 bases between. The CDR3 region has the DNA TGTGCCAGCAGTCCGGGGGGTATAGCTTCACCCCTCCACTTT. It translates to CASSPGGIASPLHF.

The gene calls are TRBV18 and TRBJ2-7, with D uncertain. The germline V gene encodes CDR1 KGHSH and CDR2 LQKENI. V was clipped by 3 bases and J by 6 bases, with 12 bases between them. This CDR3 is built from 13 residues. This CDR3 is CASSPAIQAEQYF. The CDR3 DNA sequence: TGTGCCAGCTCACCGGCTATTCAGGCCGAGCAGTACTTC.

Note on this clone: The DNA is omitted, as the CDR3 cannot be located on it reliably, and the CDR3 follows TCRdb's listing. The genes are TRBV19 and TRBJ1-6; the D call TRBD1 from the table was never checked on the DNA. The CDR3 spans 16 residues, counting both ends. The germline V gene encodes CDR1 LNHDA and CDR2 SQIVND (reference sequence). CDR3 in amino acids: CASSILADRLNSPLHF.

The chain carries TRBV23-1 and TRBJ1-2, with TRBD1 identical over 8 bases. TRBV23-1 is reported as an ORF; its role is uncertain. CDR3 length: 15 residues. After removal of 7 bases from V and 5 bases from J, the junction contained 12 bases not matched to a gene. The chain's CDR3 is CASTNFGTGIYGYTF. DNA for the CDR3: TGCGCCAGCACAAACTTCGGGACAGGCATATATGGCTACACCTTC.

This rearrangement joins TRBV11-1 to TRBJ2-1, with 12 bases fitting TRBD2. V gave up 4 bases and J gave up 10 bases; unmatched junction bases: 8. The CDR3 runs to 15 residues. Germline V gene lookup returns CDR1 SGHAT and CDR2 FQDESV (reference sequence). The DNA for the CDR3 is TGTGCCAGCAGCTCCTCTAGCGGGAGGGGTGGAGAGCAGTTCTTC. It yields the protein CASSSSSGRGGEQFF. The variable domain in full, completed from reference TRBV11-1 and TRBJ2-1, reads EAEVAQSPRYKITEKSQAVAFWCDPISGHATLYWYRQILGQGPELLVQFQDESVVDDSQLPKDRFSAERLKGVDSTLKIQPAELGDSAMYLCASSSSSGRGGEQFFGPGTRLTVL.

There are a few counts of this clone. V usage is TRBV30 and J usage is TRBJ1-6; D uncertain. The CDR3 is 13 residues long. V lost 3 bases to trimming and J lost 8 bases, with 11 bases between them. From germline, CDR1 is GTSNPN and CDR2 SVGIG (reference sequence). CDR3 sequence: CAWSSNRDSPLHF. In DNA, the CDR3 is TGTGCCTGGAGCTCCAACCGGGATTCACCCCTCCACTTT.

The chain carries TRBV20-1 and TRBJ2-7, with 8 bases fitting TRBD2. V gave up 3 bases and J gave up 1 base; unmatched junction bases: 14. The CDR3 length is 17 residues. Germline V gene lookup returns CDR1 DFQATT and CDR2 SNEGSKA (reference sequence). CDR3 sequence (DNA): TGCAGTGCTAGTAGGGGACTAGGTACCCGCTCTTCCTACGAGCAGTACTTC. Its protein is CSASRGLGTRSSYEQYF.

This chain joins TRBV19 and TRBJ2-7, with a weak D call TRBD1 (6 bases). Trimming took off 6 bases at V and 3 bases at J, with 18 bases between the two ends. The CDR3 loop spans 15 amino acids. Per germline, CDR1 LNHDA and CDR2 SQIVND (reference sequence). The CDR3 bases are TGTGCCAGTAGAAGGGCCGCCAAGACAGGCTACGAGCAGTACTTC. This codes for CASRRAAKTGYEQYF.

The CDR3 DNA reads as TGCGCCACCCGGCGGGGAGGGGGAGAAGAGACCCAGTACTTC. This gives the protein CATRRGGGEETQYF. The V call is TRBV5-1, the J call TRBJ2-5; D might be TRBD2 (7 bases). CDR1 and CDR2 from the germline V gene are SGHRS and YFSETQ. Trimming took off 9 bases at V and 3 bases at J, with 18 bases between the two ends. The CDR3 runs 14 residues.

The rearrangement joins TRBV6-2 or TRBV6-3 to TRBJ2-7; the D gene is possibly TRBD2 (5 bases). V lost 0 bases and J lost 9, with 12 bases in between. CDR3 length: 13 amino acids. CDR1 is MNHEY, CDR2 SVGEGT, per germline. DNA for the CDR3: TGTGCCAGCAGTTACTCTTTTCGGCTAGCGCAGTACTTC. It encodes CASSYSFRLAQYF.

The chain recombines TRBV3-1 (or the pseudogene TRBV3-2) with TRBJ1-3; D is uncertain. The CDR3 covers 14 residues. The V gene lost 1 base and the J gene lost 8 bases, with 12 bases spanning the gap. Germline V gene sequence: CDR1 LGHDT, CDR2 YNNKEL (reference sequence). CDR3 loop: CASSQVRGRYTIYF. DNA for the CDR3: TGTGCCAGCAGCCAAGTTCGAGGGAGGTACACCATATATTTT.

The chain links TRBV23-1 to TRBJ1-5, with D tentatively TRBD1 (6 bases). TRBV23-1 is recorded as an ORF, its role being uncertain. Trimming pared 4 bases from V and 7 bases from J, leaving 11 bases between. The CDR3 runs to 13 residues. The CDR3 protein is CASSPTGTQPQHF. CDR3 sequence (DNA): TGCGCCAGCAGTCCGACAGGTACGCAGCCCCAGCATTTT.

V and J are TRBV27 and TRBJ1-3; unclear D gene. Trimming stripped 6 bases from V and 0 bases from J, with 12 bases between. The germline CDR1 and CDR2 sequences are MNHEY and SMNVEV (reference sequence). This CDR3 has 15 amino acids. This CDR3 is CASRQTEYSGNTIYF. The CDR3 DNA reads TGTGCCAGCAGGCAGACTGAGTACTCTGGAAACACCATATATTTT.

The chain carries TRBV3-1 (or the pseudogene TRBV3-2) and TRBJ1-5; 8 bases map to TRBD1. J gave up 5 bases and V 4 bases, and 7 bases lay outside the gene matches. This CDR3 spans 15 amino acids. Germline V gives CDR1 LGHDT, CDR2 YNNKEL (reference sequence). The CDR3 nucleotides read TGTGCCAGCAGCCTAACGGGACAGGTGGATCAGCCCCAGCATTTT. This gives the protein CASSLTGQVDQPQHF.

This clone was counted a single time. CDR3 nucleotides: TGTGCCAGCCTACCTCGGTTGAACACTGAAGCTTTCTTT. This encodes CASLPRLNTEAFF. J is TRBJ1-1 and V is TRBV7-8; D unresolved. V was cut by 8 bases and J by 0 bases, with 10 bases left in between. From germline, CDR1 is SGHVS and CDR2 FQNEAQ. CDR3 size: 13 residues.

The chain uses TRBV4-3 and TRBJ1-5, with D perhaps TRBD1 (6 bases). Trimming took 1 base from V and 1 from J, leaving 8 bases between them. The CDR3 runs 15 residues. Per germline, CDR1 LGHNA and CDR2 YSLEER. The CDR3 reads CASSQAQGSNQPQHF. The CDR3 DNA sequence: TGCGCCAGCAGCCAAGCTCAGGGGAGCAATCAGCCCCAGCATTTT.

This clone was counted once. The V and J genes are TRBV3-1 (or the pseudogene TRBV3-2) and TRBJ2-2; tentatively, D is TRBD2 (5 bases). The CDR3 runs to 17 residues. Trimming removed 3 bases at V and 4 bases at J, with 18 bases between. CDR1 is LGHDT and CDR2 is YNNKEL in the germline V gene (reference sequence). CDR3 in DNA: TGTGCCAGCAGCCAGGATAAAGTCGGGGTTTTCACCGGGGAGCTGTTTTTT. It is translated as CASSQDKVGVFTGELFF.

The chain links TRBV10-1 to TRBJ2-2, with 8 bases fitting TRBD1. The CDR3 is 14 residues long. J gave up 6 bases and V 4 bases, and 4 bases lay outside the gene matches. CDR1 and CDR2 (germline): WNHNN, SYGVQD (reference sequence). In DNA form, the CDR3 reads TGCGCCAGCAGTGGGACAGGGTCCCCCGGGGAGCTGTTTTTT. It codes for CASSGTGSPGELFF.

This chain joins TRBV28 and TRBJ1-2, with 7 bases that match TRBD1. The CDR3 has 16 residues. CDR1 is MDHEN, CDR2 SYDVKM, per germline. The trim removed 7 bases at V and 5 bases at J, leaving 16 bases unmatched. The DNA of the CDR3 is TGTGCCAGCACCCTAGGGGGGCAGGGGGTTAATTATGGCTACACCTTC. Translated, it gives CASTLGGQGVNYGYTF.

The chain has TRBV5-1 and TRBJ2-4; TRBD2 matches at 7 bases. CDR1 and CDR2 (germline): SGHRS, YFSETQ. V lost 3 bases and J lost 0; bases outside the gene matches: 15. The CDR3 runs to 19 residues. The CDR3 DNA sequence: TGCGCCAGCAGCTCCACACCCTCCCGACTAGCCCTAGCCAAAAACATTCAGTACTTC. Translated, it gives CASSSTPSRLALAKNIQYF.

The chain is built from TRBV9 and TRBJ2-7, with 10 bases that match TRBD2. The CDR3 is made up of 13 amino acids. Germline loops: CDR1 SGDLS, CDR2 YYNGEE. After removal of 2 bases from V and 6 bases from J, the junction contained 2 bases not matched to a gene. CDR3 region: CASSVVAGGEQYF. CDR3 DNA: TGTGCCAGCAGCGTCGTAGCGGGGGGCGAGCAGTACTTC.